The 30 T cell receptor beta chains listed next were all sequenced from one sample in a study of cytomegalovirus exposure and HLA in healthy donors. PCR employed 60 Vbeta and 13 Jbeta primers. Produced via immunoSEQ multiplex PCR; TCRdb's table is partial and in-frame only. The profile shows roughly 100,000 clones, less than 90% of them singletons. The sequenced sample consisted of PBMCs. All receptors come from a man aged 40-49 years in good health and CMV-seronegative.

In this sample, this clone turned up a few times. The rearrangement links TRBV18 to TRBJ1-2, with D maybe TRBD1 (6 bases). Germline V lookup: CDR1 KGHSH, CDR2 LQKENI. With 3 bases removed from V and 1 base from J, the gap between germline ends came to 9 bases. The CDR3 consists of 14 residues. This chain's CDR3 is CASSPVDSNYGYTF. The CDR3 DNA sequence: TGTGCCAGCTCACCCGTGGACAGTAACTATGGCTACACCTTC.

This rearrangement joins TRBV27 to TRBJ1-5; 8 bases are shared with TRBD1. Germline V CDR1 and CDR2: MNHEY, SMNVEV (reference sequence). V shed 5 bases, J shed 4 bases, and the junction held 10 bases outside the gene matches. The CDR3 contains 16 residues. In nucleotides, the CDR3 is TGTGCCAGCAGTCCCCTAGGACAGGGCCTAAATCAGCCCCAGCATTTT. This codes for CASSPLGQGLNQPQHF.

J is TRBJ2-7 and V is TRBV7-8, with a tentative D call TRBD1 (6 bases). Per the germline V gene, CDR1 is SGHVS and CDR2 is FQNEAQ. Trimming removed 3 bases from V and 7 bases from J, with 22 bases in between. The length of the CDR3 is 16 residues. The chain's CDR3 is CASSFDRLGFTNEQYF. The DNA of the CDR3 is TGTGCCAGCAGCTTTGACAGGTTGGGGTTTACTAATGAGCAGTACTTC.

This chain connects TRBV5-1 to TRBJ2-7; 7 nucleotides line up with TRBD1. CDR3 length: 14 amino acids. The germline CDR1 and CDR2 sequences are SGHRS and YFSETQ. The ends lost 4 bases at V and 4 bases at J; junction bases unmatched: 8. The CDR3 DNA sequence: TGCGCCAGCAGCCCCGGACAGGCCCCTTACGAGCAGTACTTC. The encoded protein is CASSPGQAPYEQYF.

The rearrangement links TRBV18 to TRBJ1-5; possible D gene TRBD1, 5 bases. In germline, CDR1 is KGHSH, CDR2 LQKENI. V was pared by 3 bases and J by 5 bases, with 17 bases between. The CDR3 covers 16 residues. The CDR3 DNA reads TGTGCCAGCTCACCGTCGGCCGGGGGGTTTGATCAGCCCCAGCATTTT. Its translation: CASSPSAGGFDQPQHF.

The chain links TRBV6-1 to TRBJ1-2; D not certain. Germline V gene lookup returns CDR1 MNHNS and CDR2 SASEGT. CDR3 length: 12 residues. Trimming stripped 1 base from V and 13 bases from J, with 13 bases between. Here the CDR3 DNA reads TGTGCCAGCAGTGAAGGAACTGCTCCGGGCACCTTC. Protein: CASSEGTAPGTF.

V and J are TRBV11-2 and TRBJ1-1; TRBD1 might be the D (5 bases). Germline V gives CDR1 SGHAT, CDR2 FQNNGV. The CDR3 extends over 16 amino acids. The V end was cut by 1 base, the J end by 1 base, with 13 bases between. The CDR3 nucleotides are TGTGCCAGCAGCTTAGGATGGGGCAGAACGAACACTGAAGCTTTCTTT. It yields the protein CASSLGWGRTNTEAFF.

The CDR3: CASRLGPYTGELFF. DNA of the CDR3: TGTGCAAGTCGCTTAGGGCCATACACCGGGGAGCTGTTTTTT. V usage is TRBV12-2 and J usage is TRBJ2-2; the D call TRBD1 from the table was never checked on the DNA. TRBV12-2 is listed as a pseudogene. The CDR3 has 14 residues.

The chain couples TRBV6-5 to TRBJ2-1; the D gene is possibly TRBD1 (6 bases). The V gene's germline CDR1 is MNHEY and CDR2 SVGAGI. The CDR3 extends over 14 amino acids. V gave up 4 bases and J gave up 3 bases, with 10 bases separating them. CDR3 DNA sequence: TGTGCCAGCAGTTCCGGACAGTTCTACAATGAGCAGTTCTTC. It specifies CASSSGQFYNEQFF.

The chain is built from TRBV5-1 and TRBJ1-1; D is perhaps TRBD1 (6 bases). The ends were cut back, 0 bases at V and 1 base at J, with 7 bases in the middle. The CDR3 consists of 14 residues. Germline V gives CDR1 SGHRS, CDR2 YFSETQ. The CDR3 DNA reads TGCGCCAGCAGCTTGGCAGGGGCGAACACTGAAGCTTTCTTT. It codes for CASSLAGANTEAFF.

This clone has just one count. The J gene is TRBJ1-4, the V gene TRBV30; D call uncertain. CDR1 is GTSNPN and CDR2 is SVGIG in the germline V gene (reference sequence). Deletions cut 1 base from V and 8 bases from J, with 14 bases between. This CDR3 has 14 amino acids. The chain's CDR3 is CAWSGARRREKLFF. As DNA, the CDR3 is TGTGCCTGGAGTGGGGCTCGGAGGAGAGAAAAACTGTTTTTT. Together with reference TRBV30 and TRBJ1-4, the CDR3 gives the full variable domain: SQTIHQWPATLVQPVGSPLSLECTVEGTSNPNLYWYRQAAGRGLQLLFYSVGIGQISSEVPQNLSASRPQDRQFILSSKKLLLSDSGFYLCAWSGARRREKLFFGSGTQLSVL.

The J gene is TRBJ1-4, the V gene TRBV5-1; TRBD1 agrees at 9 bases. CDR1 and CDR2 (germline): SGHRS, YFSETQ. The CDR3 contains 17 residues. Unmatched junction bases numbered 14, after V lost 3 bases and J lost 8 bases. CDR3 sequence: CASSSQPWDRDREKLFF. CDR3 nucleotides: TGCGCCAGCAGCTCTCAACCGTGGGACAGGGATAGAGAAAAACTGTTTTTT. Combining the CDR3 with reference TRBV5-1 and TRBJ1-4 gives the whole variable domain KAGVTQTPRYLIKTRGQQVTLSCSPISGHRSVSWYQQTPGQGLQFLFEYFSETQRNKGNFPGRFSGRQFSNSRSEMNVSTLELGDSALYLCASSSQPWDRDREKLFFGSGTQLSVL.

The gene calls are TRBV4-3 and TRBJ2-1; TRBD1 is a possible D gene (6 bases). CDR1 is LGHNA, CDR2 YSLEER, per germline. Trimming removed 6 bases at V and 5 bases at J, with 11 bases between. The CDR3 spans 13 residues. The CDR3 DNA reads as TGCGCCAGCAGTTTCGGACAGAACAATGAGCAGTTCTTC. It specifies CASSFGQNNEQFF.

The gene calls are TRBV6-4 and TRBJ1-3; 9 nucleotides line up with TRBD1. The CDR3 runs 16 residues. Germline values: CDR1 MRHNA, CDR2 SNTAGT. V lost 6 bases, J lost 3 bases, and 9 bases stayed unmatched. CDR3 DNA sequence: TGTGCCAGCAGCTCACTTACAGGGGGCAGTGGAAACACCATATATTTT. Translating it yields CASSSLTGGSGNTIYF.

This rearrangement joins TRBV6-1 to TRBJ1-3, with D possibly being TRBD1 (5 bases). With 6 bases removed from V and 0 bases from J, the gap between germline ends came to 9 bases. Germline CDR1 MNHNS, CDR2 SASEGT. The CDR3 spans 14 residues. The chain's CDR3 is CASRGGSSGNTIYF. CDR3 nucleotide sequence: TGTGCCAGCAGGGGGGGGTCCTCTGGAAACACCATATATTTT.

The chain is built from TRBV5-1 and TRBJ2-7, with a tentative D call TRBD1 (5 bases). The CDR3 runs to 14 residues. Germline V gives CDR1 SGHRS, CDR2 YFSETQ. V shed 3 bases and J shed 2 bases, with 12 bases lying between them. CDR3 coding DNA: TGCGCCAGCAGCTCGACGACAGCAACCTACGAGCAGTACTTC. Its protein product is CASSSTTATYEQYF.

This clone was seen more than once but under ten times. V gene TRBV27 combines with J gene TRBJ2-7; perhaps TRBD1 as D (5 bases). Germline V gene data show CDR1 as MNHEY and CDR2 as SMNVEV (reference sequence). Trimming left V 5 bases short and J 4 bases short, with 18 bases between. The CDR3 has 15 amino acids. The CDR3 DNA reads as TGTGCCAGCAGTGACGTGTCTGGCCAGGGTTACGAGCAGTACTTC. Residues: CASSDVSGQGYEQYF.

CDR3 DNA sequence: TGTGCCAGCAGCTCCACTCCCTCCTACGAGCAGTACTTC. Encoded protein: CASSSTPSYEQYF. The chain recombines TRBV7-2 with TRBJ2-7, with D hard to call. V lost 4 bases and J 0 bases, leaving 7 bases between the germline ends. The CDR3 length is 13 residues. Germline values: CDR1 SGHTA, CDR2 FQGNSA.

The rearrangement uses TRBV7-8 and TRBJ2-5; D is unclear. Deletions cut 3 bases from V and 0 bases from J, with 8 bases between. Germline V gives CDR1 SGHVS, CDR2 FQNEAQ. CDR3 length: 14 amino acids. CDR3 region: CASSFQAYQETQYF. CDR3 nucleotide sequence: TGTGCCAGCAGCTTTCAGGCTTACCAAGAGACCCAGTACTTC.

This clone was detected a few times. J is TRBJ2-7 and V is TRBV2; 7 bases agree with TRBD1. Germline lookup yields CDR1 SNHLY and CDR2 FYNNEI. The length of the CDR3 is 13 residues. J lost 3 bases, V lost 9 bases, and 8 bases had no gene match. The CDR3 DNA reads as TGTGCCAGTGCGACCGGGACAGTCTACGAGCAGTACTTC. It specifies CASATGTVYEQYF.

The V gene is TRBV15, the J gene TRBJ1-2; D is unclear. Germline CDR1 and CDR2: LNHNV and YYDKDF (reference sequence). V was cut by 0 bases and J by 5 bases, with 19 bases left in between. The CDR3 has 17 residues. In DNA, the CDR3 is TGTGCCACCAGCAGAGATGAGTCGTCGAATACCTTTTATGGCTACACCTTC. The encoded protein is CATSRDESSNTFYGYTF.

This chain uses TRBV6-5 with TRBJ1-1; 7 nucleotides agree with TRBD1. Germline-derived CDR1 and CDR2 are MNHEY and SVGAGI. CDR3 size: 13 residues. The junction had 6 bases not matched to a gene; V was cut back by 6 bases and J by 5 bases. CDR3 sequence reads: CASSLGQATEAFF. DNA of the CDR3: TGTGCCAGCAGCCTAGGACAGGCAACTGAAGCTTTCTTT.

The V and J genes are TRBV25-1 and TRBJ1-2, with D tentatively TRBD1 (5 bases). Germline loops: CDR1 MGHDK, CDR2 SYGVNS. The V gene lost 4 bases and the J gene lost 8 bases, with 14 bases spanning the gap. The CDR3 extends over 13 amino acids. Written as DNA, the CDR3 is TGTGCCAGCAGTGTAACCTGGGGGGAAGGCTACACCTTC. This translates into CASSVTWGEGYTF.

The rearrangement uses TRBV21-1 and TRBJ1-1. TRBV21-1 is a documented pseudogene. The CDR3 contains 16 residues. The CDR3 region has the DNA TGTGCCAGCAGCAAAGAGGGCGGGATTATGAACACTGAAGCTTTCTTT. Its protein product is CASSKEGGIMNTEAFF.

Details on this clone: At one end the junction does not follow the germline gene, possibly because of a read error. The CDR3 sequence: CSSRWGEAEAFF. CDR3 nucleotides: TGTTCCAGCAGGTGGGGGGAGGCTGAAGCTTTCTTT. The rearrangement uses TRBV7-9 and TRBJ1-1; maybe TRBD1 (5 bases). This CDR3 region has 12 residues. Germline CDR1 and CDR2: SEHNR and FQNEAQ (reference sequence). The whole variable domain, remainder taken from reference TRBV7-9 and TRBJ1-1, is DTGVSQNPRHKITKRGQNVTFRCDPISEHNRLYWYRQTLGQGPEFLTYFQNEAQLEKSRLLSDRFSAERPKGSFSTLEIQRTEQGDSAMYLCSSRWGEAEAFFGQGTRLTVV.

This chain joins TRBV5-1 and TRBJ1-6, with 7 bases lining up with TRBD1. The ends lost 0 bases at V and 7 bases at J; junction bases unmatched: 4. Per germline, CDR1 SGHRS and CDR2 YFSETQ. CDR3 length: 15 residues. CDR3 residues: CASSLGDRVNSPLHF. DNA for the CDR3: TGCGCCAGCAGCTTGGGGGACAGAGTGAATTCACCCCTCCACTTT.

CDR3 sequence (DNA): TGTGCCAGCAGTCCGTATCAGGGGAACTCCTACGAGCAGTACTTC. As protein: CASSPYQGNSYEQYF. J is TRBJ2-7 and V is TRBV7-3; tentative D call: TRBD1 (6 bases). Germline V gives CDR1 SGHTA, CDR2 FQGTGA. The V end lost 6 bases, the J end lost 0 bases, and 15 bases lay between the germline ends. The CDR3 sequence is 15 residues long. Complete variable domain (other parts from reference TRBV7-3 and TRBJ2-7): GAGVSQTPSNKVTEKGKYVELRCDPISGHTALYWYRQSLGQGPEFLIYFQGTGAADDSGLPNDRFFAVRPEGSVSTLKIQRTERGDSAVYLCASSPYQGNSYEQYFGPGTRLTVT.

The chain has TRBV6-6 and TRBJ1-6; perhaps TRBD1 as D (6 bases). Germline loops: CDR1 MNHNY, CDR2 SVGAGI (reference sequence). Trimming cost V 4 bases and J 7 bases, with 8 bases left between them. The CDR3 spans 13 residues. The CDR3: CASSSGVNSPLHF. The CDR3 DNA follows: TGTGCCAGCAGTTCAGGGGTGAATTCACCCCTCCACTTT.

The chain employs TRBV4-3 and TRBJ1-6; 8 bases line up with TRBD1. With V trimmed by 0 bases and J by 9 bases, 4 bases remained unmatched. Germline CDR1 LGHNA, CDR2 YSLEER. The CDR3 has 15 amino acids. The CDR3 DNA reads TGCGCCAGCAGCCAAGAACCAGGGGGCCGTTCACCCCTCCACTTT. Protein sequence: CASSQEPGGRSPLHF.

The chain couples TRBV9 to TRBJ1-2, with 10 positions matching TRBD1. Trimming cost V 5 bases and J 5 bases; bases outside gene matches: 0. Germline V lookup: CDR1 SGDLS, CDR2 YYNGEE. The CDR3 runs to 12 residues. CDR3 region: CASRGQGYGYTF. As DNA, the CDR3 is TGTGCCAGCAGGGGACAGGGGTATGGCTACACCTTC.